This entry is about one TCR beta chain. This CDR3 has 15 amino acids. V lost 4 bases and J 6 bases, leaving 17 bases between the germline ends. Germline V gives CDR1 SGHRS, CDR2 YFSETQ. This record belongs to a study of blood T cell repertoires in COVID-19. Study overall: COVID-19 samples, acute and convalescent, were from the United States, Italy and Spain.

Per the original data handling: Amplifying reference gene primers gave estimates of nucleated cell counts. Method: immunoSEQ multiplex PCR; TCRdb's copy keeps in-frame clones and lacks some. Clone size and the V and J calls come from that table; the DNA yielded D and trimming. This sample has about 100,000 clones, with just under 80% found just once. This sequence originates from a woman between 65 and 79 years old with acute or convalescent COVID-19. The genes are TRBV5-1 and TRBJ1-5; D may be TRBD1 (6 bases). Material for sequencing was peripheral blood. The CDR3 loop is CASSPEGGGAQPQHF. Here the CDR3 DNA reads TGCGCCAGCAGCCCCGAAGGCGGGGGGGCTCAGCCCCAGCATTTT.